This TCR beta chain was sequenced during a study of control samples from healthy donors and cancer patients. The assay was immunoSEQ multiplex PCR, and TCRdb's table has in-frame clones only and misses some. The table shows some 120,000 clones, with approximately 90% occurring only once. Trimming left V 10 bases short and J 3 bases short, with 8 bases between. CDR1 is ENHRY and CDR2 is SYGVKD in the germline V gene. The CDR3 extends over 11 amino acids. The clonotype was recovered from a man aged 50 to 60 in good health. The specimen sequenced was blood. The chain recombines TRBV10-3 with TRBJ2-3; D not certain. Written as DNA, the CDR3 is TGTGCCACCCTTGGTACAGATACGCAGTATTTT. Protein sequence: CATLGTDTQYF.